A single sample gave rise to the 18 T cell receptor beta chains below, sequenced in a study of blood T cell repertoires in COVID-19. Data came from immunoSEQ multiplex PCR; TCRdb stores just in-frame clones and leaves some out. The data show under 350,000 clones, just under 90% seen once. Sequencing was performed on peripheral blood. Receptor source: a woman in her twenties or thirties with COVID-19, enrolled during active disease.

This clone occurred a few times. This chain joins TRBV28 and TRBJ1-4, with D uncertain. Germline V lookup: CDR1 MDHEN, CDR2 SYDVKM. V was pared by 6 bases and J by 8 bases, with 16 bases between. The CDR3 is made up of 14 amino acids. The CDR3 is CASSPGLIGEKLFF. CDR3 bases: TGTGCCAGCAGCCCTGGACTGATAGGGGAAAAACTGTTTTTT.

V and J are TRBV3-1 (or the pseudogene TRBV3-2) and TRBJ2-1; the match to TRBD2 covers 8 bases. Germline assignment: CDR1 LGHDT and CDR2 YNNKEL (reference sequence). This CDR3 spans 16 amino acids. Unmatched junction bases numbered 9, after V lost 2 bases and J lost 6 bases. CDR3 sequence reads: CASSQYSGAGGNEQFF. The CDR3 nucleotides read TGTGCCAGCAGCCAATATAGCGGGGCAGGAGGCAATGAGCAGTTCTTC.

V gene TRBV5-8 combines with J gene TRBJ1-1, with a tentative D call TRBD1 (6 bases). The CDR3 length is 14 residues. Per the germline V gene, CDR1 is SGHTS and CDR2 is YDEGEE. Trimming took 4 bases from V and 4 from J, leaving 14 bases between them. The DNA of the CDR3 is TGTGCCAGCAGCCCCGACAGGTCATCCACTGAAGCTTTCTTT. Translating gives CASSPDRSSTEAFF.

V usage is TRBV27 and J usage is TRBJ2-1; D is perhaps TRBD1 (5 bases). The CDR3 has 12 residues. Trimming pared 5 bases from V and 7 bases from J, leaving 9 bases between. Per germline, CDR1 MNHEY and CDR2 SMNVEV (reference sequence). The CDR3 protein is CASSDPGNEQFF. The CDR3 bases are TGTGCCAGCAGTGACCCAGGGAATGAGCAGTTCTTC.

The chain employs TRBV2 and TRBJ1-2; D uncertain. The CDR3 has 11 amino acids. Trimming shortened V by 8 bases and J by 3 bases, and 7 bases separated the two germline ends. Per the germline V gene, CDR1 is SNHLY and CDR2 is FYNNEI. CDR3 in DNA: TGTGCCAGCGGGCGGGACTATGGCTACACCTTC. This sequence encodes CASGRDYGYTF. The full variable domain, in which reference TRBV2 and TRBJ1-2 provide the parts outside the CDR3, is EPEVTQTPSHQVTQMGQEVILRCVPISNHLYFYWYRQILGQKVEFLVSFYNNEISEKSEIFDDQFSVERPDGSNFTLKIRSTKLEDSAMYFCASGRDYGYTFGSGTRLTVV.

The chain recombines TRBV2 with TRBJ2-3, with 7 nucleotides matching TRBD2. There are 13 residues in the CDR3. In germline, CDR1 is SNHLY, CDR2 FYNNEI. The V segment lost 6 bases and the J segment 2 bases; nucleotides outside the gene matches: 2. The CDR3 bases are TGTGCCAGCAGGGGACTATACACAGATACGCAGTATTTT. Its translation: CASRGLYTDTQYF.

The chain uses TRBV18 and TRBJ1-2, with 10 bases identical to TRBD1. This CDR3 comprises 15 residues. From germline, CDR1 is KGHSH and CDR2 LQKENI. V shed 3 bases and J 5 bases; nucleotides not matched to a gene: 6. CDR3 protein: CASSPSTGGVYGYTF. CDR3 DNA: TGTGCCAGCTCACCCTCGACAGGGGGCGTTTATGGCTACACCTTC.

This clone has ten or more counts. The chain couples TRBV27 to TRBJ1-1, with D tentatively TRBD1 (5 bases). With 4 bases removed from V and 11 bases from J, the gap between germline ends came to 11 bases. This CDR3 contains 11 residues. The germline V gene encodes CDR1 MNHEY and CDR2 SMNVEV (reference sequence). The CDR3 DNA is TGTGCCAGCAGTTCGGGGGTGGGGGCTTTCTTT. It encodes CASSSGVGAFF.

J is TRBJ1-1 and V is TRBV21-1. TRBV21-1 is marked as a pseudogene. The CDR3 totals 12 residues. Written as DNA, the CDR3 is TGTGCCAGCAATTTTAGGAGCACTGAAGCTTTCTTT. Its protein product is CASNFRSTEAFF.

The rearrangement uses TRBV6-1 and TRBJ2-1, with D possibly matching TRBD1 (5 bases). Germline lookup yields CDR1 MNHNS and CDR2 SASEGT. This CDR3 is built from 15 residues. Trimming removed 3 bases at V and 6 bases at J, with 15 bases between. The CDR3 protein is CASSEGRWGRNEQFF. The CDR3 bases are TGTGCCAGCAGTGAGGGGCGCTGGGGTCGCAATGAGCAGTTCTTC.

The V call is TRBV6-2 or TRBV6-3, the J call TRBJ2-7; D perhaps matches TRBD1 (5 bases). This CDR3 comprises 11 residues. The germline V gene encodes CDR1 MNHEY and CDR2 SVGEGT. V gave up 6 bases and J gave up 6 bases, with 9 bases separating them. CDR3 bases: TGTGCCAGCAGCCGGACATTCGAGCAGTACTTC. As protein: CASSRTFEQYF.

On this clone: One junction end disagrees with the germline gene, perhaps due to a read error. CDR3 loop: CASSPIAGGMTDTQYF. CDR3 coding DNA: TGTGCTAGCAGCCCTATAGCAGGGGGGATGACAGATACGCAGTATTTT. V gene TRBV7-7 combines with J gene TRBJ2-3; a possible D gene is TRBD1 (7 bases). Germline-derived CDR1 and CDR2 are SSHAT and FNYEAQ (reference sequence). CDR3 length: 16 residues. Using reference TRBV7-7 and TRBJ2-3 for the parts outside the CDR3, the full variable domain is GAGVSQSPRYKVTKRGQDVTLRCDPISSHATLYWYQQALGQGPEFLTYFNYEAQPDKSGLPSDRFSAERPEGSISTLTIQRTEQRDSAMYRCASSPIAGGMTDTQYFGPGTRLTVL.

The chain couples TRBV25-1 to TRBJ2-7; the D gene is possibly TRBD1 (6 bases). The CDR3 covers 14 residues. V gave up 4 bases and J gave up 7 bases, with 17 bases separating them. Per germline, CDR1 MGHDK and CDR2 SYGVNS. CDR3 protein: CASSAPLGAGEQYF. CDR3 in DNA: TGTGCCAGCAGTGCCCCTCTGGGGGCAGGGGAGCAGTACTTC.

This sequence joins TRBV6-1 and TRBJ2-7, with TRBD2 identical over 13 bases. Per the germline V gene, CDR1 is MNHNS and CDR2 is SASEGT. After removal of 6 bases from V and 3 bases from J, the junction contained 8 bases not matched to a gene. The CDR3 is made up of 16 amino acids. The DNA of the CDR3 is TGTGCCAGCAGCGAAACACTAGCGGGGGGGTTCTACGAGCAGTACTTC. This codes for CASSETLAGGFYEQYF.

The chain couples TRBV7-9 to TRBJ1-1; 10 bases align to TRBD1. J gave up 10 bases and V 2 bases, and 16 bases lay outside the gene matches. Germline V gives CDR1 SEHNR, CDR2 FQNEAQ (reference sequence). The CDR3 sequence is 17 residues long. The DNA for the CDR3 is TGTGCCAGCAGCTTATCGACTCCCGGGACAGGGGCGTTAGGAGCTTTCTTT. Its protein product is CASSLSTPGTGALGAFF.

The chain carries TRBV4-3 and TRBJ2-1; 10 bases are shared with TRBD1. After removal of 1 base from V and 6 bases from J, the junction contained 3 bases not matched to a gene. There are 15 residues in the CDR3. CDR1 LGHNA and CDR2 YSLEER come from the germline V gene. The CDR3 DNA sequence: TGCGCCAGCAGCCAAGTAGGACAGGGGGGCAATGAGCAGTTCTTC. Protein: CASSQVGQGGNEQFF.

The genes are TRBV12-3 or TRBV12-4 and TRBJ1-4, with D hard to call. There are 12 residues in the CDR3. V lost 2 bases to trimming and J lost 8 bases, with 6 bases between them. The CDR3 loop reads CASSLTGEKLFF. CDR3 DNA: TGTGCCAGCAGTTTAACGGGGGAAAAACTGTTTTTT.

The rearrangement joins TRBV7-9 to TRBJ1-4; D is possibly TRBD1 (5 bases). Trimming cost V 4 bases and J 7 bases, with 22 bases left between them. Germline V gene lookup returns CDR1 SEHNR and CDR2 FQNEAQ (reference sequence). The CDR3 is made up of 17 amino acids. CDR3 nucleotides: TGTGCCAGCAGCTCACCCGTAACTCAGGGCGTTGGTGAAAAACTGTTTTTT. This encodes CASSSPVTQGVGEKLFF.